A selection of T cell receptor beta chains follows, all from one sample in a study of shared clonotypes between healthy human individuals. The table came from immunoSEQ multiplex PCR; TCRdb's copy has only in-frame clones and leaves some out. This table has approximately 1.9 million clones, around 93% appearing once. Material for sequencing was naive CD8+ T cells from PBMCs. These TCRs come from a man aged 18 to 30 in good health. Some clones in this sample may be carry-over from other donors' samples. Both conserved end residues are part of each CDR3. D genes are given only for firm matches. The listing skips clone size in some rows; elsewhere it reads once, few, many or a size class.

j_call clone_size d_call v_call cdr3_aa cdr3_nt
TRBJ2-7 NA NA TRBV11-2 CASSLGGTFYEQYF TGTGCCAGCAGCTTGGGCGGGACCTTCTACGAGCAGTACTTC
TRBJ1-1 NA TRBD1 TRBV5-1 CASSLTGAEAFF TGCGCCAGCAGCTTGACAGGGGCTGAAGCTTTCTTT
TRBJ2-7 NA NA TRBV27 CASSPGRTREQYF TGTGCCAGCAGTCCGGGACGGACGAGGGAGCAGTACTTC
TRBJ2-7 NA NA TRBV27 CASSPADLEPYEQYF TGTGCCAGCAGTCCAGCTGACCTAGAACCCTACGAGCAGTACTTC
TRBJ2-5 NA TRBD2 TRBV4-1 CASSQEGEAAGYQETQYF TGCGCCAGCAGCCAAGAGGGGGAGGCAGCGGGGTACCAAGAGACCCAGTACTTC
TRBJ1-1 NA NA TRBV5-6 CASSWGRGLGTEAFF TGTGCCAGCAGCTGGGGAAGGGGACTTGGCACTGAAGCTTTCTTT
TRBJ1-5 NA NA TRBV19 CASSPSGGLESSNQPQHF TGTGCCAGTAGTCCTAGCGGGGGATTAGAGAGCTCCAATCAGCCCCAGCATTTT
TRBJ2-3 NA TRBD2 TRBV4-3 CASSQDISGRGTDTQYF TGCGCCAGCAGCCAAGATATTAGCGGGAGAGGTACAGATACGCAGTATTTT
TRBJ2-1 NA NA TRBV7-2 CASSLSDEQFF TGTGCCAGCAGCTTGAGCGATGAGCAGTTCTTC
TRBJ2-1 NA TRBD2 TRBV13 CASSLRIASGPLYNEQFF TGTGCCAGCAGCTTACGGATCGCTAGCGGCCCCCTTTACAATGAGCAGTTCTTC
TRBJ1-5 NA NA TRBV6-1 CASSEDSGLWSNQPQHF TGTGCCAGCAGTGAAGATAGCGGCCTATGGAGCAATCAGCCCCAGCATTTT
TRBJ2-2 NA NA TRBV10-3 CAISTSGPRGGHGELFF TGTGCCATCAGTACCTCCGGTCCCAGGGGCGGTCACGGGGAGCTGTTTTTT
TRBJ2-1 NA NA TRBV2 CASSDDSSGPYNEQFF TGTGCCAGCAGTGATGACTCGAGCGGACCCTACAATGAGCAGTTCTTC
TRBJ2-7 NA NA TRBV27 CASSPGVFLYEQYF TGTGCCAGCAGTCCAGGGGTATTCCTGTACGAGCAGTACTTC
TRBJ1-5 once NA TRBV19 CASSFGPHGGQSGFLRQPQHF TGTGCCAGTAGTTTTGGGCCACACGGGGGCCAGAGCGGCTTTCTCAGACAGCCCCAGCATTTT
TRBJ2-7 NA NA TRBV19 CASSIGTVEEQYF TGTGCCAGTAGTATAGGGACAGTTGAGGAGCAGTACTTC
TRBJ1-2 NA NA TRBV29-1 CSVRDGEYGYTF TGCAGCGTCAGGGACGGTGAATATGGCTACACCTTC
TRBJ1-2 NA NA TRBV5-4 CASSNLLRARNYGYTF TGTGCCAGCTCCAACCTCCTTCGGGCCCGGAACTATGGCTACACCTTC
TRBJ1-4 few NA TRBV28 CASSSHRKGATNEKLFF TGTGCCAGCAGTTCTCACAGGAAAGGTGCAACTAATGAAAAACTGTTTTTT
TRBJ2-4 NA TRBD1 TRBV27 CASSPPTGGENIQYF TGTGCCAGCAGTCCCCCGACAGGGGGAGAAAACATTCAGTACTTC
TRBJ1-3 NA TRBD1 TRBV5-1 CASSLDRGAGNTIYF TGCGCCAGCAGCTTGGACAGGGGAGCCGGAAACACCATATATTTT
TRBJ1-1 NA TRBD1 TRBV27 CASSNIGTGGTEAFF TGTGCCAGCAGCAATATAGGGACAGGTGGTACCGAAGCTTTCTTT
TRBJ1-1 NA NA TRBV9 CASSPGGAGAEAFF TGTGCCAGCAGTCCCGGGGGCGCGGGGGCTGAAGCTTTCTTT
TRBJ2-7 NA TRBD2 TRBV27 CASSHYLAGTSYEQYF TGTGCCAGCAGTCATTATTTAGCGGGGACCTCCTACGAGCAGTACTTC
TRBJ2-5 NA TRBD1 TRBV6-5 CASSRIGTDQETQYF TGTGCCAGCAGTCGGATAGGGACAGATCAAGAGACCCAGTACTTC
TRBJ2-2 NA NA TRBV6-6 CASSRLGHNTGELFF TGTGCCAGCAGTCGGTTGGGGCATAACACCGGGGAGCTGTTTTTT
TRBJ1-1 few TRBD1 TRBV4-1 CASSQMTGGGTEAFF TGCGCCAGCAGCCAAATGACAGGGGGCGGGACTGAAGCTTTCTTT
TRBJ2-1 NA TRBD2 TRBV9 CASSVGREWVGNEQFF TGTGCCAGCAGCGTAGGGCGGGAGTGGGTAGGGAATGAGCAGTTCTTC
TRBJ2-7 once TRBD1 TRBV28 CASRGTGSSLRRDEQYF TGTGCCAGCAGGGGGACAGGGAGCTCTCTACGGCGGGACGAGCAGTACTTC
TRBJ2-3 NA NA TRBV28 CASRIQITDTQYF TGTGCCAGCAGGATACAGATAACAGATACGCAGTATTTT
TRBJ2-7 NA NA TRBV6-5 CASQEGLLGYEQYF TGTGCCAGCCAAGAGGGGCTGCTCGGATACGAGCAGTACTTC
TRBJ2-3 NA NA TRBV4-1 CASSPLGRRADTQYF TGCGCCAGCAGCCCCCTTGGCCGGCGGGCAGATACGCAGTATTTT
TRBJ2-7 NA NA TRBV6-1 CASKPGFYEQYF TGTGCCAGTAAACCGGGGTTTTACGAGCAGTACTTC
TRBJ1-6 NA TRBD1 TRBV4-1 CASSQDRGSSPLHF TGCGCCAGCAGCCAAGACAGGGGGTCATCACCCCTCCACTTT
TRBJ1-5 NA NA TRBV19 CASSEARGGQPQHF TGTGCCAGTAGTGAGGCCAGGGGAGGTCAGCCCCAGCATTTT
TRBJ2-7 NA NA TRBV7-9 CASSPPGPPDYEQYF TGTGCCAGCAGCCCTCCGGGACCGCCAGACTACGAGCAGTACTTC
TRBJ2-1 NA NA TRBV7-9 CASSPNPLGHEQFF TGTGCCAGCAGCCCAAACCCCTTAGGCCATGAGCAGTTCTTC
TRBJ1-2 NA NA TRBV4-1 CASSQLQTPNYGYTF TGCGCCAGCAGCCAACTCCAGACTCCTAACTATGGCTACACCTTC
TRBJ2-2 NA TRBD2 TRBV7-8 CASSLGPGLPSTGELFF TGTGCCAGCAGCCTTGGTCCGGGACTACCTTCCACCGGGGAGCTGTTTTTT
TRBJ2-5 NA TRBD2 TRBV14 CASSQDGVAGLQETQYF TGTGCCAGCAGCCAAGATGGGGTAGCGGGACTCCAAGAGACCCAGTACTTC
TRBJ2-7 NA TRBD2 TRBV28 CASSLAGGPDEQYF TGTGCCAGCAGTCTAGCGGGAGGGCCGGACGAGCAGTACTTC
TRBJ1-1 NA NA TRBV15 CATSRPEGRTEAFF TGTGCCACCAGCAGGCCGGAGGGGCGGACTGAAGCTTTCTTT
TRBJ2-3 NA TRBD2 TRBV27 CASSLSPPQNGGRATDTQYF TGTGCCAGCAGTTTATCCCCCCCCCAAAACGGCGGGAGGGCGACAGATACGCAGTATTTT
TRBJ1-2 once TRBD1 TRBV9 CASSARDSRYGYTF TGTGCCAGCAGCGCGCGGGACAGCCGCTATGGCTACACCTTC
TRBJ2-2 NA TRBD1 TRBV28 CASSPKLRTGGTGELFF TGTGCCAGCAGCCCCAAACTCCGGACAGGGGGCACCGGGGAGCTGTTTTTT
TRBJ1-2 NA NA TRBV7-9 CASSLDARGSYGYTF TGTGCCAGCAGCTTAGACGCCAGAGGATCCTATGGCTACACCTTC
TRBJ2-2 NA NA TRBV9 CASSPAGLNTGELFF TGTGCCAGCAGTCCCGCGGGGTTGAACACCGGGGAGCTGTTTTTT
TRBJ2-3 NA TRBD2 TRBV7-9 CAQPNGLEDTQYF TGTGCCCAGCCCAACGGACTAGAGGATACGCAGTATTTT
TRBJ2-5 NA NA TRBV11-2 CASSLAWEWQETQYF TGTGCCAGCAGCTTAGCGTGGGAGTGGCAAGAGACCCAGTACTTC
TRBJ1-1 NA NA TRBV28 CASSLFSADTEAFF TGTGCCAGCAGTTTATTTAGTGCGGACACTGAAGCTTTCTTT
TRBJ1-3 NA TRBD1 TRBV27 CASRTGVGNTIYF TGTGCCAGCAGGACAGGGGTGGGAAACACCATATATTTT
TRBJ2-7 NA TRBD1 TRBV5-6 CASSYGTGAYEQYF TGTGCCAGCAGCTACGGGACAGGGGCTTACGAGCAGTACTTC
TRBJ2-1 once TRBD1 TRBV27 CASKTGGSYNEQFF TGTGCCAGCAAGACAGGGGGGTCCTACAATGAGCAGTTCTTC
TRBJ1-5 few TRBD1 TRBV19 CASSIRDSNQPQHF TGTGCCAGTAGTATCCGGGACAGTAATCAGCCCCAGCATTTT